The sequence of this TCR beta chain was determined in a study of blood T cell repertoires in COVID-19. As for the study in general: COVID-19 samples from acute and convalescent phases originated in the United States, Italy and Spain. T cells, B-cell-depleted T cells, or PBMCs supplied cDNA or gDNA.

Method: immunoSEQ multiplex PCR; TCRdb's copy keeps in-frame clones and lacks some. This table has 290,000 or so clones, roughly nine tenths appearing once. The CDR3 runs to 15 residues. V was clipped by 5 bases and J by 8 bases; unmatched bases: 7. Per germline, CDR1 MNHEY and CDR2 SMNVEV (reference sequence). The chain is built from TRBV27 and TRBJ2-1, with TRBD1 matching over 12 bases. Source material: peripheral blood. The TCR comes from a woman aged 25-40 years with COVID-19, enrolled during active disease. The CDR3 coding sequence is TGTGCCAGCAGTACCTGGGACAGGGGGCTGTATGAGCAGTTCTTC. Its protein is CASSTWDRGLYEQFF.